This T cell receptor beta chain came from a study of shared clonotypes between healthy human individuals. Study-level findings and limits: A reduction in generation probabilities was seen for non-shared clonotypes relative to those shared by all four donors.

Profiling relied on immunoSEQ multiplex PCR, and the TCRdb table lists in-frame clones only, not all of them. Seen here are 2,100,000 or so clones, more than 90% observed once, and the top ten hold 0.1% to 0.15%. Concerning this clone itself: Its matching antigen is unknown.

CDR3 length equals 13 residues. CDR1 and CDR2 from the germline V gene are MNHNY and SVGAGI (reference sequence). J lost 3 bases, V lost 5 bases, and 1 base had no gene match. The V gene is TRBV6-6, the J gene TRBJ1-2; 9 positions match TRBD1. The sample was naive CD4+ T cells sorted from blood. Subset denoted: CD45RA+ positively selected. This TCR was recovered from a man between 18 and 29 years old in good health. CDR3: CASSRTGDYGYTF. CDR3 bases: TGTGCCAGCAGTCGGACAGGGGACTATGGCTACACCTTC.